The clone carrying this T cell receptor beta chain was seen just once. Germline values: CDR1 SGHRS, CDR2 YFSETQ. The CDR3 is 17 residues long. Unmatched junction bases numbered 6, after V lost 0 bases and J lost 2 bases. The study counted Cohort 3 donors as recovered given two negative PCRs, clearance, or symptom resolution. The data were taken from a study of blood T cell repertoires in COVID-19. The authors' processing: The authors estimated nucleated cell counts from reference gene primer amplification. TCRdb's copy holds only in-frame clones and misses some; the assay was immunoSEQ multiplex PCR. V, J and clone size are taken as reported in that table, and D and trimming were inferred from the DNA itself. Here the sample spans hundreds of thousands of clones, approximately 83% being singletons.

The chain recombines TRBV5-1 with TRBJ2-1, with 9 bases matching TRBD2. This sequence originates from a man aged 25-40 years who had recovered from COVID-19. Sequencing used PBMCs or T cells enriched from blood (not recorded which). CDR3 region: CASSLVSAGGPYNEQFF. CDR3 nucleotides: TGCGCCAGCAGCTTGGTATCGGCGGGGGGGCCCTACAATGAGCAGTTCTTC.